A single sample is the source of the 25 T cell receptor beta chains below, sequenced in a study of blood T cell repertoires in COVID-19. Data came from immunoSEQ multiplex PCR; TCRdb stores just in-frame clones and leaves some out. Among under 250,000 clones, under 85% were seen once, and the ten largest hold roughly 2%. Sequences were obtained from peripheral blood. All receptors come from a man younger than 40 who had recovered from COVID-19.

This clone has a handful of counts. The V gene is TRBV3-1 (or the pseudogene TRBV3-2), the J gene TRBJ1-2; maybe TRBD1 (6 bases). This CDR3 spans 15 amino acids. With 0 bases removed from V and 5 bases from J, the gap between germline ends came to 13 bases. The V gene's germline CDR1 is LGHDT and CDR2 YNNKEL (reference sequence). The CDR3 DNA reads as TGTGCCAGCAGCCAAGAAGGCGGGGGCCTATATGGCTACACCTTC. Amino acid sequence: CASSQEGGGLYGYTF.

The gene calls are TRBV6-4 and TRBJ1-2; 7 bases line up with TRBD1. In germline, CDR1 is MRHNA, CDR2 SNTAGT. V trimming: 0 bases; J trimming: 1 base; junction bases outside the gene matches: 5. There are 16 residues in the CDR3. The CDR3 here is CASSDSTDRINYGYTF. The CDR3 DNA reads TGTGCCAGCAGTGACTCGACGGACAGGATTAACTATGGCTACACCTTC.

This clone showed up just once. This chain links TRBV2 with TRBJ2-7; TRBD1 matches 9 bases. Germline CDR1 and CDR2: SNHLY and FYNNEI. V was clipped by 6 bases and J by 4 bases; unmatched bases: 7. The CDR3 length is 14 residues. The CDR3: CASRPGQGVYEQYF. CDR3 nucleotide sequence: TGTGCCAGCAGGCCGGGACAGGGTGTGTACGAGCAGTACTTC.

In its sample, this clone was seen a few times. The V call is TRBV2, the J call TRBJ1-2; 7 bases fit TRBD1. This CDR3 has 15 residues. The V and J ends lost 2 bases and 5 bases, in that order; junction bases with no gene match: 8. Germline V gives CDR1 SNHLY, CDR2 FYNNEI. CDR3 region: CASSETGQVAYGYTF. The CDR3 bases are TGTGCCAGCAGTGAAACCGGACAGGTGGCATATGGCTACACCTTC.

This chain links TRBV19 with TRBJ2-3; 7 bases agree with TRBD2. Germline-derived CDR1 and CDR2 are LNHDA and SQIVND (reference sequence). The trim removed 3 bases at V and 5 bases at J, leaving 8 bases unmatched. There are 15 residues in the CDR3. The CDR3 here is CASSMGGAPGDTQYF. CDR3 in DNA: TGTGCCAGTAGTATGGGAGGGGCCCCGGGAGATACGCAGTATTTT. Variable domain in full (rest from reference TRBV19 and TRBJ2-3): DGGITQSPKYLFRKEGQNVTLSCEQNLNHDAMYWYRQDPGQGLRLIYYSQIVNDFQKGDIAEGYSVSREKKESFPLTVTSAQKNPTAFYLCASSMGGAPGDTQYFGPGTRLTVL.

This clone was recorded once. The V call is TRBV25-1, the J call TRBJ2-5, with a tentative D call TRBD2 (5 bases). This CDR3 spans 14 amino acids. V gave up 1 base and J gave up 3 bases, with 9 bases separating them. The germline V gene encodes CDR1 MGHDK and CDR2 SYGVNS. The CDR3 here is CASSELTTEETQYF. The CDR3 DNA reads TGTGCCAGCAGTGAATTGACTACCGAAGAGACCCAGTACTTC.

The V call is TRBV6-1, the J call TRBJ2-7, with 12 nucleotides matching TRBD1. The germline V gene encodes CDR1 MNHNS and CDR2 SASEGT. V shed 0 bases, J shed 6 bases, and the junction held 6 bases outside the gene matches. The CDR3 has 16 amino acids. CDR3 DNA: TGTGCCAGCAGTGAAGCTACCGGGACAGGGGGCGCCGAGCAGTACTTC. Residues: CASSEATGTGGAEQYF.

The chain uses TRBV19 and TRBJ2-2; tentatively, D is TRBD1 (6 bases). Germline values: CDR1 LNHDA, CDR2 SQIVND (reference sequence). The CDR3 sequence is 15 residues long. V was trimmed by 9 bases and J by 2 bases, leaving 16 bases between them. The CDR3 DNA reads TGTGCCAGCCGATACCGGGACATTAACACCGGGGAGCTGTTTTTT. Its translation: CASRYRDINTGELFF. The entire variable domain, with the rest obtained from reference TRBV19 and TRBJ2-2, is as follows: DGGITQSPKYLFRKEGQNVTLSCEQNLNHDAMYWYRQDPGQGLRLIYYSQIVNDFQKGDIAEGYSVSREKKESFPLTVTSAQKNPTAFYLCASRYRDINTGELFFGEGSRLTVL.

This chain connects TRBV19 to TRBJ1-3, with a possible D match to TRBD1 (5 bases). The germline gives CDR1 LNHDA, CDR2 SQIVND (reference sequence). The length of the CDR3 is 15 residues. The V gene lost 2 bases and the J gene lost 4 bases, with 12 bases spanning the gap. CDR3 nucleotide sequence: TGTGCCAGTAGTATAACTGGCAGGGCAGGAAACACCATATATTTT. Residues: CASSITGRAGNTIYF.

CDR3 in amino acids: CASSERLDSPLHF. Written as DNA, the CDR3 is TGTGCCAGCAGCGAACGACTGGATTCACCCCTCCACTTT. This chain connects TRBV11-3 to TRBJ1-6; D not resolved. This CDR3 comprises 13 residues. V lost 5 bases to trimming and J lost 8 bases, with 10 bases between them. Germline CDR1 and CDR2: SGHNT and YENEEA.

The chain links TRBV5-1 to TRBJ1-2; D possibly corresponds to TRBD1 (6 bases). V lost 0 bases and J 6 bases, leaving 6 bases between the germline ends. Germline V lookup: CDR1 SGHRS, CDR2 YFSETQ. This CDR3 is 12 amino acids long. Written as DNA, the CDR3 is TGCGCCAGCAGCTTGGGGGACAATGGCTACACCTTC. It yields the protein CASSLGDNGYTF.

This clone has a handful of counts. The chain combines TRBV7-6 with TRBJ1-1, with D unresolved. The CDR3 has 12 residues. V dropped 5 bases and J dropped 4 bases, with 8 bases sitting between them. Germline V CDR1 and CDR2: SGHVS, FNYEAQ. Here the CDR3 reads CASSAGSTEAFF. The CDR3 DNA reads as TGTGCCAGCAGCGCAGGAAGCACTGAAGCTTTCTTT.

The chain uses TRBV6-5 and TRBJ2-5; 8 nucleotides agree with TRBD2. Per the germline V gene, CDR1 is MNHEY and CDR2 is SVGAGI. The CDR3 is 12 residues long. With V trimmed by 7 bases and J by 5 bases, 3 bases remained unmatched. In nucleotides, the CDR3 is TGTGCCAGCACCCCGGGGGGGGAGACCCAGTACTTC. Translating gives CASTPGGETQYF.

This chain uses TRBV11-3 with TRBJ2-7; possibly TRBD2 for D (5 bases). Trimming removed 0 bases at V and 7 bases at J, with 13 bases between. Per the germline V gene, CDR1 is SGHNT and CDR2 is YENEEA. The CDR3 loop spans 14 amino acids. This CDR3 is CASSLDRLTGEQYF. In nucleotides, the CDR3 is TGTGCCAGCAGCTTAGATCGCTTAACGGGGGAGCAGTACTTC.

The CDR3 loop reads CAIRPGGRTGELFF. The CDR3 DNA reads as TGTGCCATCAGGCCAGGGGGGCGCACCGGGGAGCTGTTTTTT. The genes are TRBV10-3 and TRBJ2-2, with D maybe TRBD1 (7 bases). This CDR3 has 14 residues. Germline V gives CDR1 ENHRY, CDR2 SYGVKD. V was clipped by 6 bases and J by 4 bases, with 12 bases between them.

V is TRBV3-1 (or the pseudogene TRBV3-2) and J is TRBJ2-5; TRBD2 agrees at 12 bases. The length of the CDR3 is 19 residues. J lost 0 bases, V lost 0 bases, and 8 bases had no gene match. Germline V CDR1 and CDR2: LGHDT, YNNKEL (reference sequence). CDR3 loop: CASSQESILAGGYQETQYF. The CDR3 coding sequence is TGTGCCAGCAGCCAAGAGAGTATCCTAGCGGGGGGGTACCAAGAGACCCAGTACTTC.

V is TRBV18 and J is TRBJ1-2, with D tentatively TRBD1 (6 bases). CDR3 length: 15 residues. Germline V gene data show CDR1 as KGHSH and CDR2 as LQKENI. V lost 1 base, J lost 8 bases, and 17 bases lay in between. Here the CDR3 reads CASSPRGGGDRGYTF. CDR3 nucleotides: TGTGCCAGCTCACCACGCGGGGGCGGCGATCGGGGCTACACCTTC.

The J gene is TRBJ1-6, the V gene TRBV20-1; D possibly corresponds to TRBD1 (6 bases). Germline V gene data show CDR1 as DFQATT and CDR2 as SNEGSKA (reference sequence). The V gene lost 3 bases and the J gene lost 5 bases, with 14 bases spanning the gap. This CDR3 contains 15 residues. CDR3 sequence reads: CSASRPGQNNSPLHF. As DNA, the CDR3 is TGCAGTGCTAGTCGTCCCGGACAGAATAATTCACCCCTCCACTTT.

The chain has TRBV6-6 and TRBJ2-4, with TRBD2 matching over 7 bases. The length of the CDR3 is 12 residues. With 6 bases clipped from V and 5 bases from J, the junction kept 1 base outside the gene matches. Germline CDR1 MNHNY, CDR2 SVGAGI (reference sequence). The CDR3 loop is CASRGGENIQYF. CDR3 sequence (DNA): TGTGCCAGCAGGGGGGGGGAAAACATTCAGTACTTC.

The chain couples TRBV18 to TRBJ1-5, with unresolved D. Deletions cut 6 bases from V and 5 bases from J, with 11 bases between. The CDR3 totals 13 residues. The germline V gene has CDR1 KGHSH and CDR2 LQKENI. This CDR3 is CASSGAWDQPQHF. The CDR3 DNA reads as TGTGCCAGCTCCGGAGCGTGGGATCAGCCCCAGCATTTT.

The chain joins TRBV7-6 to TRBJ1-1; 12 bases map to TRBD1. The junction had 8 bases not matched to a gene; V was cut back by 2 bases and J by 4 bases. The CDR3 covers 17 residues. Germline CDR1 and CDR2: SGHVS and FNYEAQ. CDR3 sequence: CASSLRGQGAYTTEAFF. CDR3 nucleotide sequence: TGTGCCAGCAGCTTAAGGGGACAGGGGGCTTATACCACTGAAGCTTTCTTT.

The chain couples TRBV6-1 to TRBJ2-7; the D is unclear. The CDR3 spans 11 residues. V was cut by 3 bases and J by 7 bases, with 7 bases left in between. CDR1 is MNHNS and CDR2 is SASEGT in the germline V gene. The CDR3, as DNA: TGTGCCAGCAGTGAGGGCAGGGAGCAGTACGTC. This sequence encodes CASSEGREQYV.

V is TRBV6-5 and J is TRBJ1-2, with D hard to call. CDR1 and CDR2 (germline): MNHEY, SVGAGI. V was cut by 5 bases and J by 4 bases, with 8 bases left in between. This CDR3 spans 12 amino acids. For the CDR3, the DNA is TGTGCCAGCAGTCGAGATGTCTATGGCTACACCTTC. It codes for CASSRDVYGYTF.

In this sample, this clone turned up once. This chain connects TRBV10-3 to TRBJ2-1, with unresolved D. The V end was cut by 4 bases, the J end by 8 bases, with 6 bases between. Germline V gene sequence: CDR1 ENHRY, CDR2 SYGVKD. CDR3 size: 11 residues. The CDR3 DNA sequence: TGTGCCATCAGTGGGAGTCATGAGCAGTTCTTC. Its protein product is CAISGSHEQFF.

The chain has TRBV3-1 (or the pseudogene TRBV3-2) and TRBJ2-5, with 10 positions matching TRBD2. The junction had 10 bases not matched to a gene; V was cut back by 0 bases and J by 6 bases. The CDR3 length is 17 residues. The germline gives CDR1 LGHDT, CDR2 YNNKEL (reference sequence). Here the CDR3 DNA reads TGTGCCAGCAGCCAAGATCTAAGCGGGGGGGCCAAGAAGACCCAGTACTTC. Residues: CASSQDLSGGAKKTQYF.